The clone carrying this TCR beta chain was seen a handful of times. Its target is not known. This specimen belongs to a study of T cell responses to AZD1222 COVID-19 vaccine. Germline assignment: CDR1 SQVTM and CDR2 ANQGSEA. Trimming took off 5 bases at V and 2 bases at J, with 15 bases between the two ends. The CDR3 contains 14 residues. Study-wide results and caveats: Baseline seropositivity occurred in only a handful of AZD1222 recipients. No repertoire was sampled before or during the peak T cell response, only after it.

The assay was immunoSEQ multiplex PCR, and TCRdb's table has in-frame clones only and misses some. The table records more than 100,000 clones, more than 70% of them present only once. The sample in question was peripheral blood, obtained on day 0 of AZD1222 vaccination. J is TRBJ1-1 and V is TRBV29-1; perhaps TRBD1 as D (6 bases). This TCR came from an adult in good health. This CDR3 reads CSVSDPGANTEAFF. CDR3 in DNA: TGCAGCGTTTCAGACCCGGGGGCTAACACTGAAGCTTTCTTT.